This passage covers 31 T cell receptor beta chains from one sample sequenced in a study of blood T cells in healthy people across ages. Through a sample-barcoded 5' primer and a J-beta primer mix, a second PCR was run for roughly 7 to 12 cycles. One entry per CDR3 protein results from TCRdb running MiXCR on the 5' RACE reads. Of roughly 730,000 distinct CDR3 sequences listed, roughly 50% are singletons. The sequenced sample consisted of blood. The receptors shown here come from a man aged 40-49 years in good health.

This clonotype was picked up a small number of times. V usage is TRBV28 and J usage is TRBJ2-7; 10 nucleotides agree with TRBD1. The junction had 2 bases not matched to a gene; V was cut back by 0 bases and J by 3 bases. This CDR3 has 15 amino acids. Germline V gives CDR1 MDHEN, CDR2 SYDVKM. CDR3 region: CASSLWGTGDYEQYF. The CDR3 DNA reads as TGTGCCAGCAGTTTATGGGGGACAGGGGACTACGAGCAGTACTTC.

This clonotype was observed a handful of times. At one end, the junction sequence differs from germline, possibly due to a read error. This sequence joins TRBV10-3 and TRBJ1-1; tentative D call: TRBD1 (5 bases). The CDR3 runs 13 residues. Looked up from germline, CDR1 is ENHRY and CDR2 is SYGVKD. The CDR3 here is CAIREGQGAEAFF. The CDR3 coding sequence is TGTGCCATCCGTGAAGGCCAGGGCGCTGAAGCTTTCTTT.

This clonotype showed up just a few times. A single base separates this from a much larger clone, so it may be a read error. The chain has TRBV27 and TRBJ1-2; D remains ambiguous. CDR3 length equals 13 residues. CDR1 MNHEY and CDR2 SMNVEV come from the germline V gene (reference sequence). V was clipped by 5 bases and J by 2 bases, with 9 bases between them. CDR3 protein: CASSVGMNYGYTF. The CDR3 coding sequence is TGTGCCAGCAGTGTTGGGATGAACTATGGCTACACCTTC.

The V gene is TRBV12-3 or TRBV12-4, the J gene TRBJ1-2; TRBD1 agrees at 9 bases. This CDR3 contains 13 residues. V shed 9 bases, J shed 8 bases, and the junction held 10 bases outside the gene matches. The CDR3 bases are TGTGCCAGTAGTCCGGGACAGGGTTCGGGCTACACCTTC. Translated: CASSPGQGSGYTF.

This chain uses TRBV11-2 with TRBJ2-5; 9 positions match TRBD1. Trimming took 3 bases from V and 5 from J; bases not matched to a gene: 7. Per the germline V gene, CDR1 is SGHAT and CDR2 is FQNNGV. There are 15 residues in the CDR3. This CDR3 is CASSFDRGKGETQYF. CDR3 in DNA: TGTGCCAGCAGCTTCGACAGGGGGAAGGGGGAGACCCAGTACTTC.

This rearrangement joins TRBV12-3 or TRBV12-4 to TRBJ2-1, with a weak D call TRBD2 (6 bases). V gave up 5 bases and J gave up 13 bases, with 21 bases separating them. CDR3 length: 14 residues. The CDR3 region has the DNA TGTGCCAGCAGTGTTTCGGGACTCCAAGAGACCCAGTTCTTC. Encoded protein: CASSVSGLQETQFF.

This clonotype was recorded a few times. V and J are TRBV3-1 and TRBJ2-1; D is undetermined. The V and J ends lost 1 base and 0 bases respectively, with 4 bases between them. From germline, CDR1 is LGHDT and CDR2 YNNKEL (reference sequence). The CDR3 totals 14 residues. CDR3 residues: CASSQASSYNEQFF. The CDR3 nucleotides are TGTGCCAGCAGCCAAGCTAGCTCCTACAATGAGCAGTTCTTC.

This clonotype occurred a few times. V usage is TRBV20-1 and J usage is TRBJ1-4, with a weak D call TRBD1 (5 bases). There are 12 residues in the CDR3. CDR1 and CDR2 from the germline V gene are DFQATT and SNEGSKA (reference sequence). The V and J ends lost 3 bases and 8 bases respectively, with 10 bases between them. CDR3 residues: CSARGPVEKLFF. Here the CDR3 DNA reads TGCAGTGCTAGGGGACCCGTGGAAAAACTGTTTTTT.

The CDR3 spells CASSLVGGDLETQYF. The CDR3, as DNA: TGTGCCAGCAGCTTAGTGGGGGGGGATCTGGAGACCCAGTACTTC. The V and J genes are TRBV11-2 and TRBJ2-5; 7 nucleotides align to TRBD2. Germline lookup yields CDR1 SGHAT and CDR2 FQNNGV. The CDR3 is 15 residues long. J was trimmed by 5 bases and V by 1 base; bases with no gene match: 7. Full variable domain (remainder filled in from reference TRBV11-2 and TRBJ2-5): EAGVAQSPRYKIIEKRQSVAFWCNPISGHATLYWYQQILGQGPKLLIQFQNNGVVDDSQLPKDRFSAERLKGVDSTLKIQPAKLEDSAVYLCASSLVGGDLETQYFGPGTRLLVL.

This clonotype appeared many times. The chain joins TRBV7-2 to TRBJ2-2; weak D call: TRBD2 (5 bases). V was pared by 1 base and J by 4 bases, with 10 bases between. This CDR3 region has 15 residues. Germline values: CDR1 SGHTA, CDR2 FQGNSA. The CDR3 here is CASSLVRAGTGELFF. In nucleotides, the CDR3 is TGTGCCAGCAGCTTAGTTCGTGCGGGCACCGGGGAGCTGTTTTTT.

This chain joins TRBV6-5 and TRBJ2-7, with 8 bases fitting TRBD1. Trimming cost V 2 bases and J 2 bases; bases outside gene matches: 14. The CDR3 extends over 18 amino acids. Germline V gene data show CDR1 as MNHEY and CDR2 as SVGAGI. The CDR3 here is CASSYPSLGTGGAYEQYF. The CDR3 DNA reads TGTGCCAGCAGTTACCCAAGCCTCGGGACAGGTGGGGCCTACGAGCAGTACTTC.

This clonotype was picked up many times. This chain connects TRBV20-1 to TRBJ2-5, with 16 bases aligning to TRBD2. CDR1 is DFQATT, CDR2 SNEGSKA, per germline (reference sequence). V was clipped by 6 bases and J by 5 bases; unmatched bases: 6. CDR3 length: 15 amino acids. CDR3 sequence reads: CSAGTSGRVGETQYF. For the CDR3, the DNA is TGCAGTGCAGGGACTAGCGGGAGGGTCGGGGAGACCCAGTACTTC.

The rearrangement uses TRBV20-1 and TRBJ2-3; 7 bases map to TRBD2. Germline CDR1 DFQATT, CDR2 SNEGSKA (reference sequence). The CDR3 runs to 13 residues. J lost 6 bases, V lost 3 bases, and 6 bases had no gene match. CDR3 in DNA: TGCAGTGCTAGTTTGCGGGGGTTGGATACGCAGTATTTT. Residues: CSASLRGLDTQYF.

Written as DNA, the CDR3 is TGTGCCAGCAGCACCCTTCCGGGACTTAGGAACACCGGGGAGCTGTTTTTT. Translating it yields CASSTLPGLRNTGELFF. This chain connects TRBV7-3 to TRBJ2-2, with a weak D call TRBD2 (6 bases). Trimming shortened V by 5 bases and J by 1 base, and 17 bases separated the two germline ends. CDR1 is SGHTA and CDR2 is FQGTGA in the germline V gene. The CDR3 loop spans 17 amino acids. The whole variable domain, filled in from reference TRBV7-3 and TRBJ2-2, reads GAGVSQTPSNKVTEKGKYVELRCDPISGHTALYWYRQSLGQGPEFLIYFQGTGAADDSGLPNDRFFAVRPEGSVSTLKIQRTERGDSAVYLCASSTLPGLRNTGELFFGEGSRLTVL.

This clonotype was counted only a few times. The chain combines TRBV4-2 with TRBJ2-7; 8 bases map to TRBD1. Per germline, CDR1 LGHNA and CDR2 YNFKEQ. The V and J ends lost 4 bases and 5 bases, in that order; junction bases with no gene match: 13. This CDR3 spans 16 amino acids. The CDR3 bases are TGTGCCAGCAGCCGACTGGACAGGGCTGTAGGGGACGAGCAGTACTTC. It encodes CASSRLDRAVGDEQYF.

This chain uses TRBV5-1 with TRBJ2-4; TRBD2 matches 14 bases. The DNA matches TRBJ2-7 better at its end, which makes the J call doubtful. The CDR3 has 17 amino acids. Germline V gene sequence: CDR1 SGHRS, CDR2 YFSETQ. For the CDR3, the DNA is TGCGCCAGCAGCTCCTGGACGACTAGCGGGAGGGCCTACGAGCAGTACTTC. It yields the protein CASSSWTTSGRAYEQYF.

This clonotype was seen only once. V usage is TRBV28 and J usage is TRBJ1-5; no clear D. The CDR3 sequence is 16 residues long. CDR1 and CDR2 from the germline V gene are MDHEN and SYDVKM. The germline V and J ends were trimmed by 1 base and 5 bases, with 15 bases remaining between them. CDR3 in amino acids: CASSLSGVGLDQPQHF. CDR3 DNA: TGTGCCAGCAGTTTATCGGGAGTGGGATTGGATCAGCCCCAGCATTTT.

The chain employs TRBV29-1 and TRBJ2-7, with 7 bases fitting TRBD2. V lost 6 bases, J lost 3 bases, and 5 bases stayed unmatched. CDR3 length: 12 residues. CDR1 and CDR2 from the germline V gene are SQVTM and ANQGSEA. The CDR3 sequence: CSVRREGYEQYF. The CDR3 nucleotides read TGCAGCGTGAGGAGGGAGGGCTACGAGCAGTACTTC.

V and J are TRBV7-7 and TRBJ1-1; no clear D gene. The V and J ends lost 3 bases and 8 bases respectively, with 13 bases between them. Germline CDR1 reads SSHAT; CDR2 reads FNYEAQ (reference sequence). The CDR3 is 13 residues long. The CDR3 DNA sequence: TGTGCCAGCAGCTTGTCGTTGGCGGAAGAAGCTTTCTTT. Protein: CASSLSLAEEAFF.

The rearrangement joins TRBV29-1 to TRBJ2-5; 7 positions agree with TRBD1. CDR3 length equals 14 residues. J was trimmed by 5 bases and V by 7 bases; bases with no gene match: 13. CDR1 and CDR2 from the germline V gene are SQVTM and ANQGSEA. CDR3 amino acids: CSGNPWTGPETQYF. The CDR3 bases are TGCAGCGGGAACCCGTGGACAGGCCCCGAGACCCAGTACTTC. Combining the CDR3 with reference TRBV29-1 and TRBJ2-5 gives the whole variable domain SAVISQKPSRDICQRGTSLTIQCQVDSQVTMMFWYRQQPGQSLTLIATANQGSEATYESGFVIDKFPISRPNLTFSTLTVSNMSPEDSSIYLCSGNPWTGPETQYFGPGTRLLVL.

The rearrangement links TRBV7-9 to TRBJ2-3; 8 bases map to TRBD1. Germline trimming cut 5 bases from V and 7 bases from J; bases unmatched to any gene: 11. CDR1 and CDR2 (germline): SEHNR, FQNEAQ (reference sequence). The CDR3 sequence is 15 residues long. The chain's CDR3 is CASSNRDRSRNTQYF. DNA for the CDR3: TGTGCCAGCAGCAACCGGGACAGGAGTCGGAATACGCAGTATTTT.

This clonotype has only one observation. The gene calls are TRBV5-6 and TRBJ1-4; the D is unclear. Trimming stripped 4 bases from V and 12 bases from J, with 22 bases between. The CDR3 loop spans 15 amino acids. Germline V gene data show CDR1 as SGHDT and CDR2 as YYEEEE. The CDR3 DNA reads TGTGCCAGCAGCCCATCGACCGAGAAATGGAGGGAACTGTTTTTT. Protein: CASSPSTEKWRELFF.

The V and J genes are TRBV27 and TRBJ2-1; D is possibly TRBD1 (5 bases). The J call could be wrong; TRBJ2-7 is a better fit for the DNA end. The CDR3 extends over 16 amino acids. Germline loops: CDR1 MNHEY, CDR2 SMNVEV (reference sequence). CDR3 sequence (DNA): TGTGCCAGCAGTGCGAAGACAGCCCTCTTACACAATGAGCAGTACTTC. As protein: CASSAKTALLHNEQYF.

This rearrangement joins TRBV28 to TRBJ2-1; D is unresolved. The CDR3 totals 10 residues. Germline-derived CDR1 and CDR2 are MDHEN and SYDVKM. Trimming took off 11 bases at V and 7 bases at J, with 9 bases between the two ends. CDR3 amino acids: CAGRNNEQFF. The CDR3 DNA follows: TGTGCCGGCCGAAATAATGAGCAGTTCTTC.

The CDR3 reads CASSVGTNELRETQYF. The CDR3 DNA reads as TGTGCCAGCAGCGTAGGTACTAACGAACTACGAGAGACCCAGTACTTC. This chain links TRBV9 with TRBJ2-7, with no clear D. Matching the DNA end better, TRBJ2-5 makes the J call doubtful. Per the germline V gene, CDR1 is SGDLS and CDR2 is YYNGEE. The CDR3 sequence is 16 residues long.

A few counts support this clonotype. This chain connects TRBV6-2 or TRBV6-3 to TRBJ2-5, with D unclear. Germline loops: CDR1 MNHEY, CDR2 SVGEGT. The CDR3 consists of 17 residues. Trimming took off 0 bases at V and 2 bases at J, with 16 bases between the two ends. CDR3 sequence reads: CASSYSLTAYLQETQYF. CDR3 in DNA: TGTGCCAGCAGTTACTCGCTCACTGCCTACCTACAAGAGACCCAGTACTTC.

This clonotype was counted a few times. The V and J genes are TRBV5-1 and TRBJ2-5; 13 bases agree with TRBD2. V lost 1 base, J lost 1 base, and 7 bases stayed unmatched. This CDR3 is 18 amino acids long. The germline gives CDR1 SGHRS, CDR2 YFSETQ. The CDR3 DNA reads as TGCGCCAGCAGCTTGTGGACTAGCGGGAGTCCCCTCCAAGAGACCCAGTACTTC. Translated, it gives CASSLWTSGSPLQETQYF.

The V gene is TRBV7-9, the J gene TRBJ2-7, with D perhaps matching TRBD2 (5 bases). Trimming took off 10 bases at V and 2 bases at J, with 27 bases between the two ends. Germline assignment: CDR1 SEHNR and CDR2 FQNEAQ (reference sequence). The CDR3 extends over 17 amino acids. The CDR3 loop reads CAIKPRAATLLTYEQYF. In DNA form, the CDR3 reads TGTGCCATCAAACCCAGAGCGGCGACGCTTCTGACCTACGAGCAGTACTTC.

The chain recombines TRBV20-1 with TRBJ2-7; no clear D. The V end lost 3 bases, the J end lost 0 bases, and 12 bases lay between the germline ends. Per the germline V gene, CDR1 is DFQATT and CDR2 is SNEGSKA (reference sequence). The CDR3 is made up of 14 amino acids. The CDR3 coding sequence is TGCAGTGCTAGCCCTTCCGGTAACTCCTACGAGCAGTACTTC. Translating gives CSASPSGNSYEQYF.

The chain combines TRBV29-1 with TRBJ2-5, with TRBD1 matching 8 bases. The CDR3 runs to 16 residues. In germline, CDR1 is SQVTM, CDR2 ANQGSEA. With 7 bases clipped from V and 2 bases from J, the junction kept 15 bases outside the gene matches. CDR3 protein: CSGYTKTGTGQETQYF. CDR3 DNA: TGCAGCGGCTACACCAAGACCGGGACAGGACAAGAGACCCAGTACTTC.

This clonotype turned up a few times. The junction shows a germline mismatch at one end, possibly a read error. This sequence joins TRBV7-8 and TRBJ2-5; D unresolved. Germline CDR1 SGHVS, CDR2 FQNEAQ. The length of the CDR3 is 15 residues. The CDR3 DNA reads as TGTGCTAGCAGCTTAGGTCAGCGTCCCCAAGAGACCCAGTACTTC. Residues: CASSLGQRPQETQYF.